Listed here are 30 T cell receptor beta chains from one sample, sequenced in a study of response to subunit inactivated influenza vaccine. TCRdb re-called the RT-PCR reads through MiXCR, storing one row per CDR3 protein. The sample carries some 800,000 distinct CDR3 sequences, 21% recorded once. The specimen comprised PBMCs from blood, sampled less than 6 days after vaccination. These receptors originate from a man over 45 who received an inactivated influenza vaccine.

CDR3 nucleotides: TGTGCCAGCACCATGGGATTGGCAGGTATTATGAACACTGAAGCTTTCTTT. Translation gives CASTMGLAGIMNTEAFF. The rearrangement links TRBV28 to TRBJ1-1; no firm D call. The CDR3 loop spans 17 amino acids. Trimming left V 7 bases short and J 0 bases short, with 21 bases between. The germline V gene encodes CDR1 MDHEN and CDR2 SYDVKM. Looking up the rest from reference TRBV28 and TRBJ1-1 gives the full variable domain: DVKVTQSSRYLVKRTGEKVFLECVQDMDHENMFWYRQDPGLGLRLIYFSYDVKMKEKGDIPEGYSVSREKKERFSLILESASTNQTSMYLCASTMGLAGIMNTEAFFGQGTRLTVV.

The rearrangement joins TRBV25-1 to TRBJ2-3; 11 bases align to TRBD2. Germline V lookup: CDR1 MGHDK, CDR2 SYGVNS. V shed 6 bases, J shed 0 bases, and the junction held 5 bases outside the gene matches. The CDR3 runs to 16 residues. CDR3 protein: CASSDTSGRSTDTQYF. The CDR3 DNA reads TGTGCCAGCAGCGACACTAGCGGGAGAAGCACAGATACGCAGTATTTT.

This sequence joins TRBV28 and TRBJ1-4, with D hard to call. Germline-derived CDR1 and CDR2 are MDHEN and SYDVKM. V lost 5 bases, J lost 8 bases, and 12 bases lay in between. CDR3 length equals 13 residues. The CDR3 DNA sequence: TGTGCCAGCAGTGGATTAATCGGAGAAAAACTGTTTTTT. It translates to CASSGLIGEKLFF.

The genes are TRBV28 and TRBJ2-2, with 9 positions matching TRBD1. Trimming cost V 3 bases and J 5 bases; bases outside gene matches: 7. From germline, CDR1 is MDHEN and CDR2 SYDVKM. The CDR3 has 16 residues. The CDR3 DNA sequence: TGTGCCAGCAGTTTCATGGGACAGGGCCCGACCGGGGAGCTGTTTTTT. Translation: CASSFMGQGPTGELFF. Combining the CDR3 with reference TRBV28 and TRBJ2-2 gives the whole variable domain DVKVTQSSRYLVKRTGEKVFLECVQDMDHENMFWYRQDPGLGLRLIYFSYDVKMKEKGDIPEGYSVSREKKERFSLILESASTNQTSMYLCASSFMGQGPTGELFFGEGSRLTVL.

A few counts support this clonotype. The chain employs TRBV12-3 or TRBV12-4 and TRBJ2-3, with D unclear. The V end was cut by 7 bases, the J end by 2 bases, with 19 bases between. This CDR3 has 16 residues. The CDR3 sequence: CASMLGLARNTDTQYF. The CDR3 coding sequence is TGTGCCAGCATGTTGGGATTGGCTAGGAACACAGATACGCAGTATTTT.

The sample holds a few counts of this clonotype. The rearrangement links TRBV30 to TRBJ2-3, with D perhaps being TRBD1 or TRBD2 (5 bases each). The CDR3 extends over 13 amino acids. V lost 3 bases, J lost 5 bases, and 12 bases lay in between. Germline loops: CDR1 GTSNPN, CDR2 SVGIG (reference sequence). In DNA form, the CDR3 reads TGTGCCTGGAGAACAGGACTTGGAGATACGCAGTATTTT. It translates to CAWRTGLGDTQYF.

The genes are TRBV4-2 and TRBJ2-1; the match to TRBD2 covers 11 bases. This CDR3 is 16 amino acids long. Germline trimming cut 1 base from V and 1 base from J; bases unmatched to any gene: 0. Germline V lookup: CDR1 LGHNA, CDR2 YNFKEQ. The DNA of the CDR3 is TGTGCCAGCAGCCAAGCTAGCGGGGGGTCCTACAATGAGCAGTTCTTC. The encoded protein is CASSQASGGSYNEQFF.

The CDR3 sequence: CASSQRDVHLETQYF. Here the CDR3 DNA reads TGCGCCAGCAGCCAGAGGGACGTCCACCTAGAGACCCAGTACTTC. The rearrangement uses TRBV4-1 and TRBJ2-5; D possibly matches TRBD1 or TRBD2 (5 bases each). Germline CDR1 is MGHRA and CDR2 is YSYEKL. With 3 bases removed from V and 4 bases from J, the gap between germline ends came to 15 bases. The CDR3 has 15 amino acids.

There are a few counts of this clonotype. The J gene is TRBJ2-7, the V gene TRBV7-9, with TRBD2 as a possible D gene (5 bases). Deletions cut 5 bases from V and 5 bases from J, with 13 bases between. The CDR3 has 13 residues. From germline, CDR1 is SEHNR and CDR2 FQNEAQ (reference sequence). The CDR3 is CASSPGRIDEQYF. Written as DNA, the CDR3 is TGTGCCAGCAGCCCGGGGAGAATAGACGAGCAGTACTTC. The full variable domain, its missing parts supplied by reference TRBV7-9 and TRBJ2-7, is DTGVSQNPRHKITKRGQNVTFRCDPISEHNRLYWYRQTLGQGPEFLTYFQNEAQLEKSRLLSDRFSAERPKGSFSTLEIQRTEQGDSAMYLCASSPGRIDEQYFGPGTRLTVT.

This clonotype was picked up a small number of times. The chain recombines TRBV6-2 or TRBV6-3 with TRBJ2-1; maybe TRBD2 (5 bases). The CDR3 is 12 amino acids. Germline lookup yields CDR1 MNHEY and CDR2 SVGEGT. Trimming pared 6 bases from V and 7 bases from J, leaving 10 bases between. CDR3 DNA sequence: TGTGCCAGCAGGGACTCTAGGAATGAGCAGTTCTTC. Translation gives CASRDSRNEQFF.

This clonotype was observed at least ten times. The CDR3 nucleotides are TGTGCCAGCAGTTACGAGAGGAGCACTGAAGCTTTCTTT. Translated: CASSYERSTEAFF. The chain couples TRBV6-2 or TRBV6-3 to TRBJ1-1; D gene unclear. Germline-derived CDR1 and CDR2 are MNHEY and SVGEGT. V was pared by 2 bases and J by 4 bases, with 8 bases between. The CDR3 sequence is 13 residues long.

The chain employs TRBV20-1 and TRBJ2-4, with 11 bases that match TRBD2. Germline V CDR1 and CDR2: DFQATT, SNEGSKA (reference sequence). The length of the CDR3 is 16 residues. Germline trimming cut 5 bases from V and 0 bases from J; bases unmatched to any gene: 6. Here the CDR3 DNA reads TGCAGTGCTGGGACTAGCGGTAGGGTAGCCAAAAACATTCAGTACTTC. This encodes CSAGTSGRVAKNIQYF.

This sequence joins TRBV12-3 or TRBV12-4 and TRBJ1-1, with D possibly matching TRBD1 (5 bases). The CDR3 is made up of 13 amino acids. The V gene lost 3 bases and the J gene lost 11 bases, with 16 bases spanning the gap. CDR3: CASSFRLGEGAFF. As DNA, the CDR3 is TGTGCCAGCAGTTTTCGTTTGGGGGAAGGGGCTTTCTTT.

The rearrangement joins TRBV14 to TRBJ2-7; 7 bases align to TRBD1. The CDR3 loop spans 15 amino acids. Trimming at V came to 4 bases and at J to 2 bases, leaving 8 bases not matched to a gene. Germline lookup yields CDR1 SGHDN and CDR2 FVKESK. The chain's CDR3 is CASSPDRAHTYEQYF. In nucleotides, the CDR3 is TGTGCCAGCAGCCCAGACAGGGCCCACACCTACGAGCAGTACTTC.

The gene calls are TRBV10-3 and TRBJ2-7; 7 nucleotides agree with TRBD1. CDR1 and CDR2 from the germline V gene are ENHRY and SYGVKD. Losses at the gene ends were 5 bases for V and 3 bases for J; bases not matched to a gene: 1. This CDR3 comprises 12 residues. The CDR3 protein is CAISRQGYEQYF. CDR3 DNA: TGTGCCATCAGTAGACAGGGCTACGAGCAGTACTTC.

The V call is TRBV12-3 or TRBV12-4, the J call TRBJ1-2; TRBD1 matches at 7 bases. This CDR3 has 15 residues. J lost 6 bases, V lost 6 bases, and 13 bases had no gene match. CDR3 protein: CASSPRGNPTDGYTF. The CDR3 nucleotides are TGTGCCAGCAGCCCCAGGGGGAACCCCACCGATGGCTACACCTTC.

This chain connects TRBV25-1 to TRBJ2-6, with 7 bases that match TRBD1. CDR1 MGHDK and CDR2 SYGVNS come from the germline V gene. V dropped 4 bases and J dropped 0; count of bases not matched to a gene: 9. This CDR3 has 18 amino acids. CDR3 sequence (DNA): TGTGCCAGCAGTGCCTGGACAGGAAAAAGCTCTGGGGCCAACGTCCTGACTTTC. As protein: CASSAWTGKSSGANVLTF.

This clonotype was seen only a few times. This chain uses TRBV7-2 with TRBJ2-3; TRBD2 matches at 11 bases. The V gene end was trimmed by 2 bases and the J gene end by 5 bases; junction bases not matched to a gene: 15. The CDR3 sequence is 19 residues long. The germline V gene has CDR1 SGHTA and CDR2 FQGNSA. The DNA for the CDR3 is TGTGCCAGCAGCTTAATAGCCCTACTACTAGCGGGGGTTGAAGATACGCAGTATTTT. As protein: CASSLIALLLAGVEDTQYF.

This clonotype was counted ten times or more. V is TRBV4-1 and J is TRBJ2-6; D gene unclear. The germline gives CDR1 MGHRA, CDR2 YSYEKL. Trimming shortened V by 1 base and J by 2 bases, and 6 bases separated the two germline ends. This CDR3 spans 15 amino acids. The CDR3 spells CASSQGLAGANVLTF. For the CDR3, the DNA is TGCGCCAGCAGCCAAGGACTGGCTGGGGCCAACGTCCTGACTTTC.

This sequence joins TRBV20-1 and TRBJ1-5, with TRBD1 identical over 7 bases. The J segment lost 4 bases and the V segment lost 7 bases, leaving 4 bases of the junction unmatched. The CDR3 contains 12 residues. Germline V gene sequence: CDR1 DFQATT, CDR2 SNEGSKA (reference sequence). DNA for the CDR3: TGCAGTGTGGACAGGCGGAATCAGCCCCAGCATTTT. Its protein product is CSVDRRNQPQHF.

This clonotype was found many times. The rearrangement links TRBV7-2 to TRBJ2-3; unclear D gene. CDR1 and CDR2 (germline): SGHTA, FQGNSA. This CDR3 is built from 16 residues. V dropped 6 bases and J dropped 7 bases, with 23 bases sitting between them. The CDR3 region has the DNA TGTGCCAGCAGTTTAACACCCCAGACCAAGGCGAATACGCAGTATTTT. It yields the protein CASSLTPQTKANTQYF.

The table lists this clonotype with a few counts. This chain links TRBV7-2 with TRBJ2-5; D is ambiguous. The germline CDR1 and CDR2 sequences are SGHTA and FQGNSA. The CDR3 length is 15 residues. V was pared by 1 base and J by 7 bases, with 16 bases between. Here the CDR3 reads CASSLGNYGPWTQYF. In DNA, the CDR3 is TGTGCCAGCAGCTTAGGGAACTATGGCCCTTGGACCCAGTACTTC.

This clonotype was counted between two and nine times. The rearrangement links TRBV15 to TRBJ2-7, with D perhaps TRBD2 (6 bases). CDR1 LNHNV and CDR2 YYDKDF come from the germline V gene (reference sequence). This CDR3 has 14 residues. Trimming shortened V by 0 bases and J by 7 bases, and 13 bases separated the two germline ends. CDR3 loop: CATSRDRRAGEQYF. CDR3 coding DNA: TGTGCCACCAGCAGAGATCGCAGGGCGGGGGAGCAGTACTTC.

This clonotype was observed a few times. As DNA, the CDR3 is TGTGCCAGCAGTTCCGGGACAGGGGTGTCGGTCGCCAAAAACATTCAGTACTTC. The encoded protein is CASSSGTGVSVAKNIQYF. The chain recombines TRBV6-5 with TRBJ2-4, with 10 bases matching TRBD1. The CDR3 extends over 18 amino acids. V lost 4 bases to trimming and J lost 1 base; unmatched junction nucleotides: 10. The germline V gene encodes CDR1 MNHEY and CDR2 SVGAGI.

This clonotype was detected a few times. The rearrangement links TRBV20-1 to TRBJ2-3, with TRBD2 matching over 8 bases. The junction had 5 bases not matched to a gene; V was cut back by 0 bases and J by 6 bases. CDR1 and CDR2 (germline): DFQATT, SNEGSKA (reference sequence). The CDR3 runs 14 residues. In DNA, the CDR3 is TGCAGTGCTAGAGAGCGGGGGGCTCGGGATACGCAGTATTTT. Its translation is CSARERGARDTQYF.

The chain combines TRBV19 with TRBJ1-1; D remains unclear. Deletions cut 5 bases from V and 2 bases from J, with 15 bases between. This CDR3 comprises 15 residues. Germline V gene data show CDR1 as LNHDA and CDR2 as SQIVND (reference sequence). The chain's CDR3 is CASSWAATTNTEAFF. CDR3 in DNA: TGTGCCAGTAGTTGGGCCGCAACCACCAACACTGAAGCTTTCTTT.

This clonotype was counted many times. This chain joins TRBV29-1 and TRBJ2-5; 10 bases map to TRBD1. Germline CDR1 SQVTM, CDR2 ANQGSEA. This CDR3 region has 14 residues. With 6 bases clipped from V and 0 bases from J, the junction kept 4 bases outside the gene matches. Here the CDR3 DNA reads TGCAGCGTGACAGGGGGCCCGTACCAAGAGACCCAGTACTTC. Its protein is CSVTGGPYQETQYF.

The chain carries TRBV28 and TRBJ2-2, with 8 bases matching TRBD1. The V segment lost 3 bases and the J segment 6 bases; nucleotides outside the gene matches: 9. The CDR3 is 16 amino acids. CDR1 is MDHEN and CDR2 is SYDVKM in the germline V gene. The CDR3 is CASSFRTGSVAGELFF. CDR3 in DNA: TGTGCCAGCAGTTTCAGGACAGGGAGCGTTGCCGGGGAGCTGTTTTTT.

The chain uses TRBV6-5 and TRBJ2-1; D might be TRBD2 (6 bases). Germline V gene lookup returns CDR1 MNHEY and CDR2 SVGAGI. V shed 0 bases and J shed 9 bases, with 9 bases lying between them. The CDR3 extends over 13 amino acids. CDR3 residues: CASSYSAGFEQFF. CDR3 coding DNA: TGTGCCAGCAGTTACTCGGCGGGATTTGAGCAGTTCTTC.

The table lists this clonotype with a few counts. The chain links TRBV20-1 to TRBJ1-1; D is undetermined. Trimming shortened V by 3 bases and J by 0 bases, and 8 bases separated the two germline ends. Germline CDR1 DFQATT, CDR2 SNEGSKA (reference sequence). The CDR3 loop spans 13 amino acids. CDR3 region: CSARRGLNTEAFF. The CDR3 DNA follows: TGCAGTGCTAGGAGAGGGCTGAACACTGAAGCTTTCTTT.